These 25 T cell receptor beta chains were sequenced from one sample in a study of cytomegalovirus exposure and HLA in healthy donors. The method was immunoSEQ multiplex PCR; TCRdb's version includes in-frame clones alone and lacks a portion of them. The sample comprises a few hundred thousand clones, about nine tenths of which are singletons, and around 3.3% rests with the top ten. The specimen was PBMCs. The source is a woman younger than 45 in good health and CMV-seronegative.

Only a few counts were recorded for this clone. For the CDR3, the DNA is TGTGCCAGCAGGGCGGGAGAGGGCGGGGAGCTGTTTTTT. Protein product: CASRAGEGGELFF. The chain carries TRBV7-3 and TRBJ2-2; 7 positions agree with TRBD2. The ends lost 6 bases at V and 7 bases at J; junction bases unmatched: 5. From germline, CDR1 is SGHTA and CDR2 FQGTGA. This CDR3 is 13 amino acids long.

V usage is TRBV7-9 and J usage is TRBJ2-7; no firm D call. The length of the CDR3 is 18 residues. Germline lookup yields CDR1 SEHNR and CDR2 FQNEAQ (reference sequence). V lost 0 bases, J lost 5 bases, and 23 bases lay in between. CDR3 nucleotides: TGTGCCAGCAGCTTAGCATCATTCAGGAGATTAATCCCCGACGAGCAGTACTTC. It translates to CASSLASFRRLIPDEQYF.

V usage is TRBV18 and J usage is TRBJ1-1, with TRBD1 matching over 7 bases. The CDR3 extends over 15 amino acids. CDR1 is KGHSH, CDR2 LQKENI, per germline. With V trimmed by 2 bases and J by 0 bases, 3 bases remained unmatched. The CDR3 bases are TGTGCCAGCTCACCAAAGACAGGGATGAACACTGAAGCTTTCTTT. Encoded protein: CASSPKTGMNTEAFF.

The chain uses TRBV4-3 and TRBJ2-7; 7 nucleotides agree with TRBD1. The trim removed 0 bases at V and 3 bases at J, leaving 8 bases unmatched. This CDR3 contains 16 residues. Germline V gives CDR1 LGHNA, CDR2 YSLEER. CDR3 sequence reads: CASSQDQGTDVYEQYF. CDR3 coding DNA: TGCGCCAGCAGCCAAGATCAGGGGACAGATGTCTACGAGCAGTACTTC.

The CDR3 DNA sequence: TGTGCCAGCAGCGTAACCCCATCCGGGGGCTATGGCTACACCTTC. Its protein product is CASSVTPSGGYGYTF. The gene calls are TRBV9 and TRBJ1-2, with D maybe TRBD1 (5 bases). Germline CDR1 reads SGDLS; CDR2 reads YYNGEE. The CDR3 runs to 15 residues. V lost 1 base, J lost 4 bases, and 14 bases lay in between.

CDR3 nucleotide sequence: TGTGCCAGCAGTTACAAGGCTAGCGGGGGCGGGAGGACGCAGTATTTT. Encoded protein: CASSYKASGGGRTQYF. The genes are TRBV6-5 and TRBJ2-3, with 10 bases fitting TRBD2. Germline CDR1 MNHEY, CDR2 SVGAGI. Unmatched junction bases numbered 11, after V lost 2 bases and J lost 9 bases. The CDR3 has 16 amino acids.

This clone is a singleton in its sample. The chain has TRBV6-6 and TRBJ1-5; D not resolved. CDR1 and CDR2 from the germline V gene are MNHNY and SVGAGI (reference sequence). The ends were cut back, 7 bases at V and 3 bases at J, with 13 bases in the middle. This CDR3 has 14 amino acids. The CDR3 DNA is TGTGCCAGCACCCCTCGGACCCTCAATCAGCCCCAGCATTTT. Residues: CASTPRTLNQPQHF.

The rearrangement links TRBV7-2 to TRBJ2-2, with TRBD2 matching over 7 bases. The germline V gene encodes CDR1 SGHTA and CDR2 FQGNSA. The CDR3 is made up of 19 amino acids. V dropped 4 bases and J dropped 1; count of bases not matched to a gene: 15. The CDR3: CASSSRQKVAGRNTGELFF. Written as DNA, the CDR3 is TGTGCCAGCAGCTCCCGACAGAAGGTAGCGGGTAGGAACACCGGGGAGCTGTTTTTT. The complete variable domain, with remaining parts taken from reference TRBV7-2 and TRBJ2-2, reads GAGVSQSPSNKVTEKGKDVELRCDPISGHTALYWYRQSLGQGLEFLIYFQGNSAPDKSGLPSDRFSAERTGGSVSTLTIQRTQQEDSAVYLCASSSRQKVAGRNTGELFFGEGSRLTVL.

The V gene is TRBV7-9, the J gene TRBJ2-7, with no clear D. V was trimmed by 1 base and J by 3 bases, leaving 7 bases between them. CDR1 SEHNR and CDR2 FQNEAQ come from the germline V gene (reference sequence). This CDR3 is built from 13 residues. CDR3 amino acids: CASSLEGHYEQYF. The CDR3 DNA sequence: TGTGCCAGCAGCTTAGAAGGCCACTACGAGCAGTACTTC.

The chain carries TRBV7-9 and TRBJ2-1; D gene unclear. Germline V gene data show CDR1 as SEHNR and CDR2 as FQNEAQ (reference sequence). Trimming took off 5 bases at V and 6 bases at J, with 11 bases between the two ends. The CDR3 extends over 13 amino acids. The CDR3 is CASSPGLSNEQFF. CDR3 DNA sequence: TGTGCCAGCAGCCCAGGATTGTCCAATGAGCAGTTCTTC.

V and J are TRBV19 and TRBJ1-5; the D is unclear. Germline CDR1 reads LNHDA; CDR2 reads SQIVND (reference sequence). The CDR3 length is 14 residues. Trimming left V 6 bases short and J 0 bases short, with 9 bases between. In nucleotides, the CDR3 is TGTGCCAGTAGGACGAGGAATAGCAATCAGCCCCAGCATTTT. Amino acid sequence: CASRTRNSNQPQHF.

This clone was detected only a few times. The chain employs TRBV5-4 and TRBJ2-7, with 9 bases lining up with TRBD2. Trimming took 3 bases from V and 4 from J; bases not matched to a gene: 5. This CDR3 has 14 amino acids. In germline, CDR1 is SGHNT, CDR2 YYREEE (reference sequence). The CDR3 DNA is TGTGCCAGCAGCTCGGGACTAGCTGTGTACGAGCAGTACTTC. It translates to CASSSGLAVYEQYF.

CDR3 sequence reads: CASRISPGDEQFF. CDR3 DNA: TGTGCCAGCAGGATATCTCCTGGCGATGAGCAGTTCTTC. The chain joins TRBV2 to TRBJ2-1; D is uncertain. V shed 6 bases and J shed 8 bases, with 14 bases lying between them. CDR1 SNHLY and CDR2 FYNNEI come from the germline V gene. This CDR3 contains 13 residues.

This chain joins TRBV4-1 and TRBJ2-7, with 10 bases fitting TRBD1. CDR1 and CDR2 from the germline V gene are MGHRA and YSYEKL. CDR3 length: 15 residues. J lost 6 bases, V lost 2 bases, and 7 bases had no gene match. CDR3 sequence reads: CASSQRAGTGVEQYF. The CDR3 DNA is TGCGCCAGCAGCCAAAGGGCCGGGACAGGGGTCGAGCAGTACTTC.

The chain has TRBV29-1 and TRBJ2-1; weak D call: TRBD2 (6 bases). The V end lost 6 bases, the J end lost 4 bases, and 16 bases lay between the germline ends. Germline assignment: CDR1 SQVTM and CDR2 ANQGSEA. This CDR3 region has 14 residues. CDR3 loop: CSVDRERVYNEQFF. The CDR3 DNA sequence: TGCAGCGTGGATCGGGAGCGGGTTTACAATGAGCAGTTCTTC.

The rearrangement uses TRBV5-4 and TRBJ1-1; no clear D gene. This CDR3 is 13 amino acids long. Germline V lookup: CDR1 SGHNT, CDR2 YYREEE (reference sequence). Trimming took 2 bases from V and 5 from J, leaving 10 bases between them. The CDR3 DNA sequence: TGTGCCAGCAGCTTAGGGTACTCTACTGAAGCTTTCTTT. Amino acids: CASSLGYSTEAFF.

V gene TRBV4-2 combines with J gene TRBJ2-1; 8 bases match TRBD1. CDR1 LGHNA and CDR2 YNFKEQ come from the germline V gene. V was clipped by 4 bases and J by 4 bases; unmatched bases: 3. CDR3 length equals 14 residues. Here the CDR3 DNA reads TGTGCCAGCAGCCGCGGACAGGGATACAATGAGCAGTTCTTC. It codes for CASSRGQGYNEQFF.

The V gene is TRBV19, the J gene TRBJ2-7, with 8 bases fitting TRBD1. This CDR3 region has 14 residues. The trim removed 4 bases at V and 2 bases at J, leaving 4 bases unmatched. CDR1 and CDR2 (germline): LNHDA, SQIVND (reference sequence). CDR3 sequence (DNA): TGTGCCAGTAGTACCACGGGACAGGCCTACGAGCAGTACTTC. This codes for CASSTTGQAYEQYF.

As to this clone: The junction and the germline gene differ at one end; a read error may be behind it. CDR3 in amino acids: CASSQERVTYNEQFF. The CDR3 DNA sequence: TGCGCCAGCAGTCAAGAGCGGGTAACGTACAATGAGCAGTTCTTC. This chain uses TRBV4-3 with TRBJ2-1; D might be TRBD2 (6 bases). The germline gives CDR1 LGHNA, CDR2 YSLEER. The CDR3 covers 15 residues.

The V call is TRBV29-1, the J call TRBJ2-3, with 7 bases that match TRBD1. Per germline, CDR1 SQVTM and CDR2 ANQGSEA. The CDR3 runs to 13 residues. With V trimmed by 4 bases and J by 5 bases, 6 bases remained unmatched. The CDR3 reads CSVGGQARDTQYF. CDR3 DNA sequence: TGCAGCGTTGGCGGACAGGCACGAGATACGCAGTATTTT.

This clone appeared once. This rearrangement joins TRBV7-2 to TRBJ2-3; no clear D gene. The CDR3 has 13 residues. V was trimmed by 5 bases and J by 3 bases, leaving 9 bases between them. Looked up from germline, CDR1 is SGHTA and CDR2 is FQGNSA. CDR3 in amino acids: CASSPLVTDTQYF. The DNA of the CDR3 is TGTGCCAGCAGCCCCTTAGTAACAGATACGCAGTATTTT.

In this sample, this clone turned up a few times. This chain connects TRBV6-6 to TRBJ2-1; 11 bases agree with TRBD2. V was pared by 7 bases and J by 3 bases, with 8 bases of the junction left unmatched. This CDR3 is built from 16 residues. Per the germline V gene, CDR1 is MNHNY and CDR2 is SVGAGI (reference sequence). Here the CDR3 reads CASILPTSGGYNEQFF. The CDR3 DNA follows: TGTGCCAGCATTCTACCAACTAGCGGGGGCTACAATGAGCAGTTCTTC.

The rearrangement joins TRBV2 to TRBJ1-1; D remains unclear. Trimming cost V 5 bases and J 1 base, with 8 bases left between them. The CDR3 loop spans 13 amino acids. Germline CDR1 and CDR2: SNHLY and FYNNEI. Here the CDR3 reads CASSTTQNTEAFF. The CDR3 DNA reads TGTGCCAGCAGTACGACACAGAACACTGAAGCTTTCTTT.

The chain uses TRBV7-9 and TRBJ1-5; 8 bases line up with TRBD1. V gave up 3 bases and J gave up 3 bases; unmatched junction bases: 7. The CDR3 loop spans 16 amino acids. Germline values: CDR1 SEHNR, CDR2 FQNEAQ (reference sequence). CDR3 sequence (DNA): TGTGCCAGCAGCTTCGCCGGACAGGGCCCCAATCAGCCCCAGCATTTT. It yields the protein CASSFAGQGPNQPQHF.

The V gene is TRBV6-5, the J gene TRBJ2-3, with D perhaps matching TRBD2 (6 bases). The germline CDR1 and CDR2 sequences are MNHEY and SVGAGI. Deletions cut 0 bases from V and 5 bases from J, with 12 bases between. This CDR3 region has 15 residues. CDR3: CASSYSARGKDTQYF. The CDR3 coding sequence is TGTGCCAGCAGTTACTCGGCGCGGGGTAAAGATACGCAGTATTTT.